This paragraph reports one TCR beta chain. Its specific antigen is unknown. No quality values exist for individual bases; no much larger clone is one base distant. The record originates from a study of blood T cell repertoires in COVID-19 (TCRdb year 2020). Notes on the research overall: The collaborator samples originated in the United States, Italy and Spain and spanned the acute and convalescent phases of COVID-19. The prospective study material was composed of cDNA or gDNA derived from T cells, B-cell-depleted T cells, or PBMCs. Subjects who had been exposed to COVID-19, were actively infected with it, or had recovered from it provided the deeply sampled blood TCRbeta repertoires that made up the dataset. A de-identified subject ID, COVID-19 status, age in years and sex were almost always included in the sample metadata. The repertoires were released in a freely available public database meant as a resource for research on the immune response to SARS-CoV-2. The samples were drawn from two sources: the first 160 participants of the ongoing ImmuneRACE study, and approximately 1,300 subjects contributed by 6 global collaborators. Where available, HLA class I and class II types were taken from metadata supplied by the sample provider and were not determined by assay-based typing.

Overall study outcomes, separate from this receptor: The amount of clinical and demographic metadata varied by source and participant and was provided uncurated.

The immunoSEQ Assay, a bias-controlled multiplex PCR, was used to amplify TCRbeta CDR3 regions from genomic DNA. On the study's bioinformatics: Nucleated cell counts per sample were estimated from amplification of reference gene primers within the assay. To quantify the absolute abundance of each unique TCRbeta CDR3 rearrangement, sequence reads were collapsed and filtered. For each sample, productive Simpson clonality was calculated by taking the square root of Simpson's diversity index across productive rearrangements. In its TCRdb copy, this immuneACCESS table keeps in-frame sequences only and misses some clones. Where compared with another copy, unresolved V genes explain less than half of these, and the others have no known cause. V, J and clone size were drawn from that table, and D and trimming were deduced from the DNA. The sample contains some 370,000 clones, roughly 90% of them found a single time. Jointly, the top ten make up roughly 1.2% of the sample.

Collaborating institutions collected whole blood in K2EDTA tubes following their own protocols. Collaborator samples were shipped for TCRbeta analysis as frozen whole blood, isolated PBMCs, or DNA extracted from either sample type. Per the germline V gene, MDHEN is the CDR1 and SYDVKM is the CDR2. The CDR3 goes from the cysteine to the phenylalanine over 14 residues. The sequence is cut down to CDR3 DNA, 42 bases in frame from base 1. Trimming removed 5 bases from V and 3 bases from J, leaving 14 bases between the germline ends. Sequencing input: peripheral blood. The V and J segments used are TRBV28 and TRBJ2-7; a tentative D call is TRBD1 (6 bases match). This clonotype originated in a middle-aged man with acute or convalescent COVID-19. The CDR3 is CASSPVDRNYEQYF. DNA sequence: TGTGCCAGCAGTCCTGTCGACAGGAACTACGAGCAGTACTTC. The reference TRBV28 and TRBJ2-7 proteins fill in what lies around the CDR3, so the full variable domain reads DVKVTQSSRYLVKRTGEKVFLECVQDMDHENMFWYRQDPGLGLRLIYFSYDVKMKEKGDIPEGYSVSREKKERFSLILESASTNQTSMYLCASSPVDRNYEQYFGPGTRLTVT.